One and the same sample provided the 4 T cell receptor beta chains below, sequenced in a study of blood T cell repertoires in COVID-19. Repertoires were generated with immunoSEQ multiplex PCR, while TCRdb's copy carries only in-frame clones and drops some. This table has 250,000 to 350,000 clones, 87% appearing once. The sequencing input was peripheral blood. These receptors originate from a woman between 50 and 59 years old who had recovered from COVID-19.

The V and J genes are TRBV9 and TRBJ2-7; D is possibly TRBD1 (5 bases). Trimming cost V 0 bases and J 1 base, with 11 bases left between them. The CDR3 is 15 amino acids. Germline assignment: CDR1 SGDLS and CDR2 YYNGEE. The CDR3 here is CASSVGDSSSYEQYF. The DNA for the CDR3 is TGTGCCAGCAGCGTAGGTGACAGTAGTTCCTACGAGCAGTACTTC.

The V call is TRBV4-3, the J call TRBJ1-5; a possible D gene is TRBD1 (6 bases). The germline gives CDR1 LGHNA, CDR2 YSLEER. The CDR3 runs 16 residues. V was cut by 0 bases and J by 3 bases, with 12 bases left in between. CDR3: CASSQEEGVDNQPQHF. The DNA of the CDR3 is TGCGCCAGCAGCCAAGAAGAGGGGGTAGACAATCAGCCCCAGCATTTT.

The gene calls are TRBV27 and TRBJ2-2; possibly TRBD2 for D (6 bases). The CDR3 is 17 amino acids. Trimming stripped 3 bases from V and 3 bases from J, with 17 bases between. Germline loops: CDR1 MNHEY, CDR2 SMNVEV (reference sequence). As DNA, the CDR3 is TGTGCCAGCAGTTTTTCCGGAGGAGGGTGGGACACCGGGGAGCTGTTTTTT. Protein sequence: CASSFSGGGWDTGELFF.

This clone was detected only once. This chain uses TRBV27 with TRBJ2-1; D uncertain. The CDR3 covers 13 residues. V lost 2 bases to trimming and J lost 10 bases, with 12 bases between them. Germline V gene sequence: CDR1 MNHEY, CDR2 SMNVEV (reference sequence). CDR3 amino acids: CASSLIPRREQFF. CDR3 sequence (DNA): TGTGCCAGCAGTTTAATCCCTAGGCGGGAGCAGTTCTTC.